The 2 T cell receptor beta chains below all came from one sample that was sequenced in a study of shared clonotypes between healthy human individuals. Some clones are missing from TCRdb's copy, which holds only in-frame ones; the method was immunoSEQ multiplex PCR. Of about 2.3 million clones in the sample, roughly 90% were seen once. Material: naive CD4+ T cells from PBMCs. Subset reported: CD45RA+ positively selected. The source is a man younger than 30 in good health. Some clones in this sample may be carry-over from other donors' samples.

V is TRBV6-6 and J is TRBJ1-1; D not certain. Germline values: CDR1 MNHNY, CDR2 SVGAGI (reference sequence). Trimming left V 2 bases short and J 1 base short, with 8 bases between. This CDR3 is 14 amino acids long. The CDR3 coding sequence is TGTGCCAGCAGTTACCCGGAAGAGAACACTGAAGCTTTCTTT. Translation: CASSYPEENTEAFF.

This clone appeared once. The chain has TRBV5-1 and TRBJ2-1, with D unclear. Germline V lookup: CDR1 SGHRS, CDR2 YFSETQ. The germline V and J ends were trimmed by 0 bases and 10 bases, with 17 bases remaining between them. The CDR3 sequence is 15 residues long. CDR3 residues: CASSLGSSAPREQFF. The CDR3 bases are TGCGCCAGCAGCTTGGGGAGCAGCGCCCCTAGGGAGCAGTTCTTC.